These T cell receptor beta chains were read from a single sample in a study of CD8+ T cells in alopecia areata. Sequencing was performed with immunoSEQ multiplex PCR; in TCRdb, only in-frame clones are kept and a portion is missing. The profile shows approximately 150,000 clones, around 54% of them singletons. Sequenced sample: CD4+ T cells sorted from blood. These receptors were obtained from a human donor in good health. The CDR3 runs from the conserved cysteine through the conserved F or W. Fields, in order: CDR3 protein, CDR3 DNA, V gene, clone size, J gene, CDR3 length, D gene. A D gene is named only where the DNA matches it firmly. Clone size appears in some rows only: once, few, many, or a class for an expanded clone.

CDR3 protein: CASRLARRRGCYGYTF; CDR3 DNA: TGTGCAAGTCGCTTAGCGAGGCGTAGGGGATGCTATGGCTACACCTTC; V gene: TRBV12-2; clone size: NA; J gene: TRBJ1-2; CDR3 length: 16; D gene: NA
CDR3 protein: CASSLGQGRLIQETQYF; CDR3 DNA: TGCGCCAGCAGCCTGGGACAGGGAAGGCTAATCCAAGAGACCCAGTACTTC; V gene: TRBV5-1; clone size: NA; J gene: TRBJ2-5; CDR3 length: 17; D gene: TRBD1
CDR3 protein: CASSPGQAANTGELFF; CDR3 DNA: TGTGCCAGCAGCCCGGGCCAGGCTGCGAACACCGGGGAGCTGTTTTTT; V gene: TRBV5-4; clone size: NA; J gene: TRBJ2-2; CDR3 length: 16; D gene: NA
CDR3 protein: CASSPTSGRATDTQYF; CDR3 DNA: TGCGCCAGCAGCCCTACTAGCGGGAGGGCAACAGATACGCAGTATTTT; V gene: TRBV5-1; clone size: NA; J gene: TRBJ2-3; CDR3 length: 16; D gene: TRBD2
CDR3 protein: CAAGREGQETQYF; CDR3 DNA: TGTGCCGCCGGGCGGGAGGGTCAAGAGACCCAGTACTTC; V gene: TRBV30; clone size: NA; J gene: TRBJ2-5; CDR3 length: 13; D gene: TRBD2
CDR3 protein: CASTASYEQYF; CDR3 DNA: TGTGCCAGCACCGCTTCCTACGAGCAGTACTTC; V gene: TRBV11-2; clone size: NA; J gene: TRBJ2-7; CDR3 length: 11; D gene: NA
CDR3 protein: CAWIGGTFSYNEQFF; CDR3 DNA: TGTGCCTGGATTGGGGGGACCTTTTCCTACAATGAGCAGTTCTTC; V gene: TRBV30; clone size: NA; J gene: TRBJ2-1; CDR3 length: 15; D gene: NA
CDR3 protein: CSVPRRAPFQETQYF; CDR3 DNA: TGCAGCGTTCCCCGCAGGGCTCCCTTTCAAGAGACCCAGTACTTC; V gene: TRBV29-1; clone size: NA; J gene: TRBJ2-5; CDR3 length: 15; D gene: NA
CDR3 protein: CSARVGYEQYF; CDR3 DNA: TGCAGTGCTAGGGTCGGCTACGAGCAGTACTTC; V gene: TRBV20-1; clone size: NA; J gene: TRBJ2-7; CDR3 length: 11; D gene: NA
CDR3 protein: CASSSTAFF; CDR3 DNA: TGTGCCAGCAGCTCAACAGCTTTCTTT; V gene: TRBV5-8; clone size: few; J gene: TRBJ1-1; CDR3 length: 9; D gene: NA
CDR3 protein: CASSLAGTGGYTF; CDR3 DNA: TGTGCCAGCAGCTTGGCCGGTACGGGTGGCTACACCTTC; V gene: TRBV5-4; clone size: NA; J gene: TRBJ1-2; CDR3 length: 13; D gene: NA
CDR3 protein: CASSSQPGLAENTGELFF; CDR3 DNA: TGTGCCAGCAGTTCTCAGCCGGGACTAGCAGAGAACACCGGGGAGCTGTTTTTT; V gene: TRBV28; clone size: few; J gene: TRBJ2-2; CDR3 length: 18; D gene: TRBD2
CDR3 protein: CASSPVLGGSTDTQYF; CDR3 DNA: TGTGCCAGCAGCCCCGTATTGGGCGGTAGCACAGATACGCAGTATTTT; V gene: TRBV7-3; clone size: NA; J gene: TRBJ2-3; CDR3 length: 16; D gene: NA
CDR3 protein: CASSFNWFYEQYF; CDR3 DNA: TGTGCCAGCAGCTTTAACTGGTTCTACGAGCAGTACTTC; V gene: TRBV11-2; clone size: once; J gene: TRBJ2-7; CDR3 length: 13; D gene: NA
CDR3 protein: CASSPIYGCTF; CDR3 DNA: TGTGCCAGCTCTCCCATCTATGGCTGCACCTTC; V gene: TRBV2; clone size: NA; J gene: TRBJ1-2; CDR3 length: 11; D gene: NA
CDR3 protein: CASNPGATDTQYF; CDR3 DNA: TGTGCCAGCAATCCAGGGGCAACAGATACGCAGTATTTT; V gene: TRBV2; clone size: few; J gene: TRBJ2-3; CDR3 length: 13; D gene: NA
CDR3 protein: CSVGGAGANVLTF; CDR3 DNA: TGCAGCGTTGGGGGTGCTGGGGCCAACGTCCTGACTTTC; V gene: TRBV29-1; clone size: NA; J gene: TRBJ2-6; CDR3 length: 13; D gene: NA
CDR3 protein: CASSLQGSGRLDEQFF; CDR3 DNA: TGCGCCAGCAGCTTACAGGGAAGTGGCCGTTTAGATGAGCAGTTCTTC; V gene: TRBV5-1; clone size: NA; J gene: TRBJ2-1; CDR3 length: 16; D gene: NA
CDR3 protein: CASSVDGMRGEKLFF; CDR3 DNA: TGTGCCAGCAGCGTAGATGGGATGCGGGGTGAAAAACTGTTTTTT; V gene: TRBV9; clone size: NA; J gene: TRBJ1-4; CDR3 length: 15; D gene: NA
CDR3 protein: CATSPASRTPFF; CDR3 DNA: TGTGCCACCAGCCCAGCGAGTCGAACGCCGTTCTTC; V gene: TRBV15; clone size: few; J gene: TRBJ2-1; CDR3 length: 12; D gene: NA
CDR3 protein: CSVERRLAGNEQFF; CDR3 DNA: TGCAGCGTTGAACGTAGGCTAGCGGGGAATGAGCAGTTCTTC; V gene: TRBV29-1; clone size: NA; J gene: TRBJ2-1; CDR3 length: 14; D gene: TRBD2
CDR3 protein: CASSSGQQRNIQYF; CDR3 DNA: TGTGCCAGCAGTTCAGGACAGCAAAGAAACATTCAGTACTTC; V gene: TRBV6-5; clone size: few; J gene: TRBJ2-4; CDR3 length: 14; D gene: NA
CDR3 protein: CSSTGLQETQYF; CDR3 DNA: TGCAGCTCAACTGGACTGCAAGAGACCCAGTACTTC; V gene: TRBV29-1; clone size: NA; J gene: TRBJ2-5; CDR3 length: 12; D gene: NA
CDR3 protein: CSVEQSPNEKLFF; CDR3 DNA: TGCAGCGTTGAACAGTCTCCTAATGAAAAACTGTTTTTT; V gene: TRBV29-1; clone size: few; J gene: TRBJ1-4; CDR3 length: 13; D gene: NA
CDR3 protein: CSGYRGSGGYTF; CDR3 DNA: TGCAGCGGTTACAGGGGGTCCGGTGGCTACACCTTC; V gene: TRBV29-1; clone size: NA; J gene: TRBJ1-2; CDR3 length: 12; D gene: TRBD1
CDR3 protein: CASRIGTLSYGYTF; CDR3 DNA: TGTGCCAGCAGGATCGGGACCCTGAGCTATGGCTACACCTTC; V gene: TRBV6-6; clone size: NA; J gene: TRBJ1-2; CDR3 length: 14; D gene: NA
CDR3 protein: CASRSEKAGNTIYF; CDR3 DNA: TGTGCCAGCAGAAGCGAGAAGGCTGGAAACACCATATATTTT; V gene: TRBV25-1; clone size: NA; J gene: TRBJ1-3; CDR3 length: 14; D gene: NA
CDR3 protein: CASSLPLAGVETQYF; CDR3 DNA: TGTGCCAGCAGTTTACCTCTAGCGGGAGTAGAGACCCAGTACTTC; V gene: TRBV28; clone size: few; J gene: TRBJ2-5; CDR3 length: 15; D gene: TRBD2
CDR3 protein: CASSLGSAKSYTF; CDR3 DNA: TGTGCCAGCAGCTTAGGGTCGGCAAAGAGCTACACCTTC; V gene: TRBV7-8; clone size: few; J gene: TRBJ1-2; CDR3 length: 13; D gene: NA
CDR3 protein: CASSLTGNGYTF; CDR3 DNA: TGTGCCAGCAGCCTGACAGGGAATGGCTACACCTTC; V gene: TRBV5-6; clone size: once; J gene: TRBJ1-2; CDR3 length: 12; D gene: TRBD1